Each of the 6 T cell receptor beta chains below was sequenced from the same sample in a study of blood T cell repertoires in COVID-19. Libraries were prepared by immunoSEQ multiplex PCR; TCRdb keeps only in-frame clonotypes and omits some of them. The top ten hold roughly 2% of the sample, which has 250,000 to 350,000 clones, about nine tenths seen once. The sequenced material came from peripheral blood. These receptor sequences come from a woman aged 45 to 65 who had recovered from COVID-19.

J is TRBJ1-4 and V is TRBV7-2, with 7 bases matching TRBD1. V dropped 5 bases and J dropped 3; count of bases not matched to a gene: 9. CDR1 and CDR2 (germline): SGHTA, FQGNSA. The CDR3 has 16 residues. DNA of the CDR3: TGTGCCAGCAGCCTAGTGATGGGACAGTCTAATGAAAAACTGTTTTTT. This codes for CASSLVMGQSNEKLFF. The variable domain in full, completed from reference TRBV7-2 and TRBJ1-4, reads GAGVSQSPSNKVTEKGKDVELRCDPISGHTALYWYRQSLGQGLEFLIYFQGNSAPDKSGLPSDRFSAERTGGSVSTLTIQRTQQEDSAVYLCASSLVMGQSNEKLFFGSGTQLSVL.

This clone was seen more than once but under ten times. This chain joins TRBV7-9 and TRBJ2-2, with TRBD1 as a possible D gene (6 bases). This CDR3 comprises 15 residues. The V end was cut by 5 bases, the J end by 3 bases, with 13 bases between. Germline CDR1 reads SEHNR; CDR2 reads FQNEAQ (reference sequence). The CDR3 reads CASSPGKGDTGELFF. In DNA form, the CDR3 reads TGTGCCAGCAGCCCCGGGAAGGGGGACACCGGGGAGCTGTTTTTT. Full variable domain (rest looked up from reference TRBV7-9 and TRBJ2-2): DTGVSQNPRHKITKRGQNVTFRCDPISEHNRLYWYRQTLGQGPEFLTYFQNEAQLEKSRLLSDRFSAERPKGSFSTLEIQRTEQGDSAMYLCASSPGKGDTGELFFGEGSRLTVL.

The chain employs TRBV4-3 and TRBJ1-1, with D perhaps matching TRBD1 (6 bases). The CDR3 is 17 amino acids. The germline V gene has CDR1 LGHNA and CDR2 YSLEER. V lost 0 bases and J lost 6, with 20 bases in between. CDR3 region: CASSQDLTGSYFPEAFF. CDR3 in DNA: TGCGCCAGCAGCCAAGATCTTACAGGGTCTTATTTCCCTGAAGCTTTCTTT.

The chain couples TRBV5-1 to TRBJ2-7, with 10 bases identical to TRBD1. V was clipped by 6 bases and J by 4 bases; unmatched bases: 4. The CDR3 consists of 13 residues. Germline CDR1 reads SGHRS; CDR2 reads YFSETQ. The DNA for the CDR3 is TGCGCCAGCACGTTGGGACAGGGGTACGAGCAGTACTTC. It specifies CASTLGQGYEQYF.

This rearrangement joins TRBV28 to TRBJ1-2, with TRBD1 matching over 8 bases. This CDR3 has 16 residues. Germline-derived CDR1 and CDR2 are MDHEN and SYDVKM. The junction had 13 bases not matched to a gene; V was cut back by 5 bases and J by 5 bases. The DNA for the CDR3 is TGTGCCAGCAGTCCACCCCCTGGACAGGGCCTATATGGCTACACCTTC. Residues: CASSPPPGQGLYGYTF.

This clone was observed a handful of times. J is TRBJ1-2 and V is TRBV6-5, with TRBD1 identical over 8 bases. Losses at the gene ends were 5 bases for V and 8 bases for J; bases not matched to a gene: 10. From germline, CDR1 is MNHEY and CDR2 SVGAGI. This CDR3 contains 14 residues. The CDR3 DNA is TGTGCCAGCAGTAACAGGGGGTGGGTGGAAGGCTACACCTTC. Residues: CASSNRGWVEGYTF.